One sample yielded the 7 T cell receptor beta chains listed below, sequenced in a study of regulatory T cells in long-lasting Graves disease. Both iRepertoire HTBI primers and Arm-PCR of CDR3 regions were used to build the TCR beta libraries. A single record per CDR3 protein comes from TCRdb applying MiXCR to the multiplex PCR reads. Of 550,000 to 700,000 distinct CDR3 sequences listed, around 15% are singletons. Time point reported: newly diagnosed GD, antithyroid drugs for less than 3 months. The TCR library was made from RNA extracted from PBMCs. These records were also assigned to another study, of T cells in Graves' hyperthyroidism and ophthalmopathy.

Source: peripheral blood mononuclear cells (PBMCs), taken at new diagnosis, from a patient treated with antithyroid drugs. The receptors come from a man aged 18 to 30 with Graves disease.

This clonotype appeared many times. The gene calls are TRBV7-2 and TRBJ2-5; tentative D call: TRBD2 (6 bases). Germline V gene data show CDR1 as SGHTA and CDR2 as FQGNSA. The ends were cut back, 1 base at V and 2 bases at J, with 8 bases in the middle. This CDR3 has 14 amino acids. The CDR3 protein is CASSLGGRQETQYF. CDR3 in DNA: TGTGCCAGCAGCTTAGGAGGGAGGCAAGAGACCCAGTACTTC.

This clonotype has more than one count but fewer than ten. This chain uses TRBV9 with TRBJ1-6, with D tentatively TRBD1 (5 bases). CDR3 size: 15 residues. Germline assignment: CDR1 SGDLS and CDR2 YYNGEE. With 0 bases removed from V and 9 bases from J, the gap between germline ends came to 13 bases. The CDR3 bases are TGTGCCAGCAGCGTAGATGACCGGGGGGGTTCACCCCTCCACTTT. This codes for CASSVDDRGGSPLHF.

This clonotype was observed a few times. The genes are TRBV12-3 or TRBV12-4 and TRBJ2-1; the D gene is possibly TRBD2 (5 bases). This CDR3 is built from 14 residues. Between the trimmed V and J ends, which lost 4 bases and 5 bases, there was a span of 12 bases. The DNA of the CDR3 is TGTGCCAGCAGTTCGAGGACTTGGGACAATGAGCAGTTCTTC. Translation gives CASSSRTWDNEQFF.

At least ten counts were recorded for this clonotype. The chain links TRBV2 to TRBJ2-3; maybe TRBD2 (5 bases). CDR1 is SNHLY, CDR2 FYNNEI, per germline. CDR3 size: 18 residues. The germline V and J ends were trimmed by 9 bases and 0 bases, with 25 bases remaining between them. CDR3 DNA sequence: TGTGCCAGTTCCGGTGGTGAGCGGACGGAATATAGCACAGATACGCAGTATTTT. Protein: CASSGGERTEYSTDTQYF.

This clonotype was counted only a few times. This sequence joins TRBV19 and TRBJ2-1, with 9 positions matching TRBD2. From germline, CDR1 is LNHDA and CDR2 SQIVND (reference sequence). The CDR3 runs to 15 residues. V trimming: 8 bases; J trimming: 10 bases; junction bases outside the gene matches: 15. The CDR3 nucleotides are TGTGCCAGTGGCTTGTGGTCTAGCGGGAAGGGGGAGCAGTTCTTC. Translated: CASGLWSSGKGEQFF.

This clonotype has at least ten counts. This chain links TRBV12-3 or TRBV12-4 with TRBJ2-3, with TRBD2 identical over 12 bases. V lost 4 bases to trimming and J lost 3 bases; unmatched junction nucleotides: 11. This CDR3 has 18 residues. This chain's CDR3 is CASSWSYLLAGGTDTQYF. The CDR3 nucleotides read TGTGCCAGCAGTTGGAGCTACCTACTAGCGGGAGGTACAGATACGCAGTATTTT.

The gene calls are TRBV27 and TRBJ2-5, with unresolved D. V was trimmed by 1 base and J by 2 bases, leaving 11 bases between them. Germline V gene data show CDR1 as MNHEY and CDR2 as SMNVEV (reference sequence). CDR3 length: 15 amino acids. CDR3 sequence reads: CASSLYKEVQETQYF. The CDR3 DNA sequence: TGTGCCAGCAGTTTATACAAAGAGGTTCAAGAGACCCAGTACTTC.